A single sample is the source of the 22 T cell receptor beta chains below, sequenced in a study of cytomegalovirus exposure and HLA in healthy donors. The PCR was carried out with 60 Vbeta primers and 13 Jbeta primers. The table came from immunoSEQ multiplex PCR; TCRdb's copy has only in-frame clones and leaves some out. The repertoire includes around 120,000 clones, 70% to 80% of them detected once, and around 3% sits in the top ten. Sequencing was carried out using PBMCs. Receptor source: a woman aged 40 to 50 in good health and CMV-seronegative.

In DNA form, the CDR3 reads TGCGCCAGCAGCCGATGGAGCCGGGACACTGAAGCTTTCTTT. Translated, it gives CASSRWSRDTEAFF. The gene calls are TRBV4-1 and TRBJ1-1, with no clear D. Per the germline V gene, CDR1 is MGHRA and CDR2 is YSYEKL. The CDR3 is 14 residues long. V dropped 4 bases and J dropped 3 bases, with 12 bases sitting between them.

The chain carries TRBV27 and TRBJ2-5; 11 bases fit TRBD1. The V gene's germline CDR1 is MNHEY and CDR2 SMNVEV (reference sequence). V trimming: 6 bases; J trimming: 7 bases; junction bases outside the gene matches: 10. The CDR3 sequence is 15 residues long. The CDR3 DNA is TGTGCCAGCAGCCCGGACAGGGGGCGCGTTTCGACCCAGTACTTC. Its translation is CASSPDRGRVSTQYF.

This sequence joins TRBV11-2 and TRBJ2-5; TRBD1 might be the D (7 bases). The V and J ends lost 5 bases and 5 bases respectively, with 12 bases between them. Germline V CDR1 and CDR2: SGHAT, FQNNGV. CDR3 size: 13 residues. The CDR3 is CASSVQGGETQYF. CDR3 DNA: TGTGCCAGCAGCGTGCAGGGGGGTGAGACCCAGTACTTC.

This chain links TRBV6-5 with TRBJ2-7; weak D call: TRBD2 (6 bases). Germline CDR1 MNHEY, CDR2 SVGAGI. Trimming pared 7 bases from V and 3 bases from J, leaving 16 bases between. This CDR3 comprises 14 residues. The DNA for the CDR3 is TGTGCCAGCACCCCGGGGGTTGCGGACTACGAGCAGTACTTC. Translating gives CASTPGVADYEQYF.

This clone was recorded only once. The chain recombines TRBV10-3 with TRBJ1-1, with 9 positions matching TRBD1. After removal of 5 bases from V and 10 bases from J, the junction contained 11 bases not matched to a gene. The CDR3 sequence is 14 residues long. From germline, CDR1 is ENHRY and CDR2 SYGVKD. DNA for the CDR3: TGTGCCATCAGTCTGGGACAGGGTAATTTCGGAGCTTTCTTT. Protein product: CAISLGQGNFGAFF.

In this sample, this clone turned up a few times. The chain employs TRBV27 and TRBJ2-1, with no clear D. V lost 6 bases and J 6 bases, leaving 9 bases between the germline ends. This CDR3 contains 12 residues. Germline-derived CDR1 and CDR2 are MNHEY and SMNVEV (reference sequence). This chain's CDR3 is CASSRVVNEQFF. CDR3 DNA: TGTGCCAGCAGCCGAGTGGTCAATGAGCAGTTCTTC.

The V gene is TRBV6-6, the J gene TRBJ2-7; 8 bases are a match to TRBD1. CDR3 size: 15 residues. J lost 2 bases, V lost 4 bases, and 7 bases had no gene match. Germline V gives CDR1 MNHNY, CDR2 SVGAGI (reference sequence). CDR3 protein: CASSFDRDRPYEQYF. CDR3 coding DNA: TGTGCCAGCAGTTTCGACCGGGACAGGCCCTACGAGCAGTACTTC.

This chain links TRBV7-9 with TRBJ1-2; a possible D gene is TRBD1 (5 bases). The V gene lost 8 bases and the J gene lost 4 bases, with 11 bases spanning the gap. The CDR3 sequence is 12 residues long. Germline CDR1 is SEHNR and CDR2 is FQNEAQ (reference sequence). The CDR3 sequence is CASSGDFYGYTF. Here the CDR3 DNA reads TGTGCCAGCTCCGGGGACTTCTATGGCTACACCTTC.

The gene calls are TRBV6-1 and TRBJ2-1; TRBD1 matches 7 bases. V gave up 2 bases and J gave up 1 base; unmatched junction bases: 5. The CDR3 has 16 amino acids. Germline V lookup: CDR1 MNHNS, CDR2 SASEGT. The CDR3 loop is CASSEIGRGSYNEQFF. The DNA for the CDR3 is TGTGCCAGCAGTGAAATTGGCAGGGGGTCCTACAATGAGCAGTTCTTC.

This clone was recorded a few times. CDR3 coding DNA: TGTGCCAGCAGCTTAGGGCTAGCGGGGTACAATGAGCAGTTCTTC. Its protein is CASSLGLAGYNEQFF. The rearrangement links TRBV7-2 to TRBJ2-1; 9 nucleotides agree with TRBD2. CDR1 is SGHTA and CDR2 is FQGNSA in the germline V gene. CDR3 length: 15 amino acids. After removal of 1 base from V and 4 bases from J, the junction contained 2 bases not matched to a gene.

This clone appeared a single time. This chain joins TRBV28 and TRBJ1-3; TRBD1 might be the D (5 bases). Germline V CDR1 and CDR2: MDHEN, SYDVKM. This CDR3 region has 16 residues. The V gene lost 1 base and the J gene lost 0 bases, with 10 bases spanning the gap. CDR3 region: CASSLSGPYSGNTIYF. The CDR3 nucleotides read TGTGCCAGCAGTTTATCAGGGCCTTACTCTGGAAACACCATATATTTT.

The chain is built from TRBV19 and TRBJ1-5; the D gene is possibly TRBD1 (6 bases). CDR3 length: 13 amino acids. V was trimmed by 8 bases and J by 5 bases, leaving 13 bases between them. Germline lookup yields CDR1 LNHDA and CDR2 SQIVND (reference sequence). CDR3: CASSGQRDQPQHF. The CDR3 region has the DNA TGTGCCAGTTCTGGACAGAGAGATCAGCCCCAGCATTTT.

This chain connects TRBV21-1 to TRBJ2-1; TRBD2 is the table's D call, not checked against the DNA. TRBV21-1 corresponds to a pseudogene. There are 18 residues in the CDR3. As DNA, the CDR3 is TGTGCCAGCAGCAAAGCGCACCTGACTAGCGGGAGACCCCCGGGGCAGTTCTTC. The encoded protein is CASSKAHLTSGRPPGQFF.

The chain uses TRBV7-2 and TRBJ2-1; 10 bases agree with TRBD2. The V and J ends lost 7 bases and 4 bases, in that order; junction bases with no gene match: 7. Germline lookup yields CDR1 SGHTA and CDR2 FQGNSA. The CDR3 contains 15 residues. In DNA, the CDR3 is TGTGCCAGCATCCCCGGACTAGCGGTTTACAATGAGCAGTTCTTC. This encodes CASIPGLAVYNEQFF. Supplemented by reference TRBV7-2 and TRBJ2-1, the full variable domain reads GAGVSQSPSNKVTEKGKDVELRCDPISGHTALYWYRQSLGQGLEFLIYFQGNSAPDKSGLPSDRFSAERTGGSVSTLTIQRTQQEDSAVYLCASIPGLAVYNEQFFGPGTRLTVL.

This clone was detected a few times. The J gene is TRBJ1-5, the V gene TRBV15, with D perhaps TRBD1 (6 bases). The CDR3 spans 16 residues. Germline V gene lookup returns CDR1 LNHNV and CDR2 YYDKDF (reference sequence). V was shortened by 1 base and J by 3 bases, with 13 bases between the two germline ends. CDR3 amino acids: CATSRGRDTINQPQHF. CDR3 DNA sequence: TGTGCCACCAGCAGAGGCCGGGACACAATCAATCAGCCCCAGCATTTT.

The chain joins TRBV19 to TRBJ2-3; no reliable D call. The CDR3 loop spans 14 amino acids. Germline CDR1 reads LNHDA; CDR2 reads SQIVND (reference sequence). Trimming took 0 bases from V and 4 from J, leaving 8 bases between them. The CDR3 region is CASSIDLEADTQYF. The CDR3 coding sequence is TGTGCCAGTAGTATAGATCTCGAGGCAGATACGCAGTATTTT.

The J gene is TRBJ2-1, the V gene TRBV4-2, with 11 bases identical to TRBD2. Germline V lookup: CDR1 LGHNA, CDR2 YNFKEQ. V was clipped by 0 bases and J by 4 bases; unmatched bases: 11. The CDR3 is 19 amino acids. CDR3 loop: CASSQDKSTSGMYYNEQFF. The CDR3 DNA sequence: TGTGCCAGCAGCCAAGATAAGTCGACTAGCGGGATGTATTACAATGAGCAGTTCTTC.

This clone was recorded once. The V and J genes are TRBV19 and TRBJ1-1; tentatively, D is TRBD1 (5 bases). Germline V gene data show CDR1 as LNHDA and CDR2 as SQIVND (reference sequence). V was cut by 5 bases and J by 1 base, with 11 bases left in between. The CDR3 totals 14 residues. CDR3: CASSYPGQNTEAFF. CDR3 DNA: TGTGCCAGTAGTTACCCCGGACAGAACACTGAAGCTTTCTTT.

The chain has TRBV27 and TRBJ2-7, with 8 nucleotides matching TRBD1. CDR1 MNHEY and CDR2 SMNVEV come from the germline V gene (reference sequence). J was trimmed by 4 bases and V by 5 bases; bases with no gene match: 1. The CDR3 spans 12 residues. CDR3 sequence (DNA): TGTGCCAGCAGTAGACAGGGGTACGAGCAGTACTTC. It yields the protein CASSRQGYEQYF.

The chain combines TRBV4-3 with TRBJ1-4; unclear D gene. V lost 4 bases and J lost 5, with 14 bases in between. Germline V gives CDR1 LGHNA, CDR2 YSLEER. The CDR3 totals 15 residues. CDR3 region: CASSPREDANEKLFF. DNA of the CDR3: TGCGCCAGCAGCCCGCGGGAGGACGCGAATGAAAAACTGTTTTTT.

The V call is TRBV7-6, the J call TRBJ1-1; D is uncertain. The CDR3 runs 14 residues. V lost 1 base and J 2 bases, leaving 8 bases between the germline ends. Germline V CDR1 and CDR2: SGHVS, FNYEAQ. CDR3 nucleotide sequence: TGTGCCAGCAGCTTAGGGCAGATCAACACTGAAGCTTTCTTT. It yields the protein CASSLGQINTEAFF.

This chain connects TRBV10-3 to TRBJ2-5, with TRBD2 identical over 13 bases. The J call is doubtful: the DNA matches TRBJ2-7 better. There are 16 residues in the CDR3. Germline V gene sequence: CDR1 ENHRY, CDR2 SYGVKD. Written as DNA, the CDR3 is TGTGCCATCAGCGCCACTAGCGGGGGGGCCCTCTACGAGCAGTACTTC. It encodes CAISATSGGALYEQYF.